The 27 T cell receptor beta chains presented below share a single source sample, sequenced in a study of a mutant IDH1 vaccine in newly diagnosed glioma. The assay was immunoSEQ multiplex PCR, and TCRdb's table has in-frame clones only and misses some. The sample has around 92,000 clones, about 90% seen once. Time point in this sample: baseline, week 1 (first vaccination visit). Described treatment: pre-vaccination baseline after standard-of-care therapy. The starting material was PBMCs, obtained from a glioma patient treated with radiotherapy, temozolomide or both. The receptors here all came from a woman in her fifties or sixties with glioma.

The rearrangement uses TRBV11-2 and TRBJ2-7, with D possibly TRBD1 on 5 matching bases. CDR1 is SGHAT, CDR2 FQNNGV, per germline. V was shortened by 0 bases and J by 0 bases, with 12 bases between the two germline ends. There are 16 residues in the CDR3. In DNA form, the CDR3 reads TGTGCCAGCAGCTTAGATGGGGCTTACAGCTCCTACGAGCAGTACTTC. The encoded protein is CASSLDGAYSSYEQYF.

The chain employs TRBV5-1 and TRBJ2-7; 8 nucleotides align to TRBD1. V lost 5 bases and J lost 3; bases outside the gene matches: 4. Germline values: CDR1 SGHRS, CDR2 YFSETQ. CDR3 length: 13 residues. The CDR3 DNA follows: TGCGCCAGCAGGAAAGGGACAGGCTACGAGCAGTACTTC. It yields the protein CASRKGTGYEQYF.

The chain links TRBV7-9 to TRBJ2-1; tentatively, D is TRBD2 (5 bases). V lost 3 bases, J lost 12 bases, and 15 bases lay in between. Germline lookup yields CDR1 SEHNR and CDR2 FQNEAQ (reference sequence). The CDR3 has 13 residues. CDR3 sequence reads: CASSFRTAKGQFF. The CDR3 nucleotides read TGTGCCAGCAGCTTTCGGACTGCTAAGGGGCAGTTCTTC.

This clone was observed a single time. This rearrangement joins TRBV5-1 to TRBJ2-7, with D uncertain. V was trimmed by 4 bases and J by 4 bases, leaving 6 bases between them. This CDR3 is 11 amino acids long. Germline values: CDR1 SGHRS, CDR2 YFSETQ. The CDR3 sequence is CASSPGYEQYF. CDR3 nucleotides: TGCGCCAGCAGCCCCGGGTACGAGCAGTACTTC. Drawing the rest from reference TRBV5-1 and TRBJ2-7, the complete variable domain is KAGVTQTPRYLIKTRGQQVTLSCSPISGHRSVSWYQQTPGQGLQFLFEYFSETQRNKGNFPGRFSGRQFSNSRSEMNVSTLELGDSALYLCASSPGYEQYFGPGTRLTVT.

The chain employs TRBV10-1 and TRBJ1-4; tentative D call: TRBD1 (5 bases). The V end lost 2 bases, the J end lost 7 bases, and 8 bases lay between the germline ends. The CDR3 extends over 13 amino acids. Germline V gene data show CDR1 as WNHNN and CDR2 as SYGVQD (reference sequence). In DNA form, the CDR3 reads TGCGCCAGCAGTGAGGGGACCGTTGAAAAACTGTTTTTT. Translating it yields CASSEGTVEKLFF.

The genes are TRBV4-1 and TRBJ1-4; 12 bases fit TRBD1. Germline V lookup: CDR1 MGHRA, CDR2 YSYEKL. CDR3 length: 15 residues. V shed 2 bases and J 8 bases; nucleotides not matched to a gene: 3. This chain's CDR3 is CASSQRDRGREKLFF. Written as DNA, the CDR3 is TGCGCCAGCAGCCAACGGGACAGGGGGCGAGAAAAACTGTTTTTT.

This clone was recorded a few times. The chain joins TRBV7-9 to TRBJ2-1, with no clear D. V gave up 3 bases and J gave up 6 bases, with 12 bases separating them. Germline CDR1 reads SEHNR; CDR2 reads FQNEAQ (reference sequence). The CDR3 contains 14 residues. CDR3 nucleotides: TGTGCCAGCAGCTTGGCCGGTTCGGGCAATGAGCAGTTCTTC. Translated: CASSLAGSGNEQFF.

This clone was observed a handful of times. The chain is built from TRBV2 and TRBJ1-2; maybe TRBD1 (5 bases). The V end lost 11 bases, the J end lost 6 bases, and 16 bases lay between the germline ends. This CDR3 has 12 amino acids. Germline V gene sequence: CDR1 SNHLY, CDR2 FYNNEI. As DNA, the CDR3 is TGTGCCGGGGGAACGGGGGATGATGGCTACACCTTC. Its protein is CAGGTGDDGYTF.

The gene calls are TRBV20-1 and TRBJ1-1; D is ambiguous. The V end lost 4 bases, the J end lost 10 bases, and 4 bases lay between the germline ends. Germline V gene lookup returns CDR1 DFQATT and CDR2 SNEGSKA (reference sequence). The CDR3 spans 8 residues. In DNA, the CDR3 is TGCAGTGCTACCTCAGCTTTCTTT. Its protein product is CSATSAFF.

This rearrangement joins TRBV29-1 to TRBJ2-7, with TRBD2 identical over 7 bases. Germline trimming cut 4 bases from V and 0 bases from J; bases unmatched to any gene: 6. Germline-derived CDR1 and CDR2 are SQVTM and ANQGSEA. This CDR3 has 14 amino acids. In DNA form, the CDR3 reads TGCAGCGTTGGGGCTAGCGGATCCTCCTACGAGCAGTACTTC. This gives the protein CSVGASGSSYEQYF.

The chain recombines TRBV4-1 with TRBJ1-1; D gene uncertain. The CDR3 length is 14 residues. Germline values: CDR1 MGHRA, CDR2 YSYEKL. V lost 0 bases, J lost 6 bases, and 11 bases lay in between. The CDR3, as DNA: TGCGCCAGCAGCCAAGATGGGCGGGTAGCTGAAGCTTTCTTT. Protein: CASSQDGRVAEAFF.

This clone was detected once. V usage is TRBV10-1 and J usage is TRBJ2-7; 9 bases are a match to TRBD1. The V segment lost 7 bases and the J segment 1 base; nucleotides outside the gene matches: 5. The germline CDR1 and CDR2 sequences are WNHNN and SYGVQD (reference sequence). This CDR3 is built from 14 residues. The CDR3 is CASTGQGPSYEQYF. The DNA for the CDR3 is TGCGCCAGCACAGGACAGGGGCCTTCCTACGAGCAGTACTTC.

The chain combines TRBV14 with TRBJ1-2, with D perhaps TRBD1 (6 bases). The V and J ends lost 3 bases and 5 bases respectively, with 13 bases between them. The CDR3 loop spans 14 amino acids. Germline V gene data show CDR1 as SGHDN and CDR2 as FVKESK. The CDR3 loop is CASSHWDTQYGYTF. CDR3 coding DNA: TGTGCCAGCAGCCACTGGGACACCCAGTATGGCTACACCTTC.

The chain is built from TRBV19 and TRBJ1-1; D unclear. V gave up 2 bases and J gave up 4 bases, with 14 bases separating them. This CDR3 comprises 15 residues. Germline-derived CDR1 and CDR2 are LNHDA and SQIVND (reference sequence). As DNA, the CDR3 is TGTGCCAGTAGTATAAGATGGGCCTCGGGCACTGAAGCTTTCTTT. It specifies CASSIRWASGTEAFF.

The rearrangement uses TRBV27 and TRBJ2-1; possibly TRBD1 or TRBD2 for D (5 bases each). The germline V gene encodes CDR1 MNHEY and CDR2 SMNVEV (reference sequence). This CDR3 spans 15 amino acids. Trimming stripped 6 bases from V and 0 bases from J, with 12 bases between. The CDR3 loop reads CASRRDGTSYNEQFF. The CDR3, as DNA: TGTGCCAGCAGGAGAGACGGGACCTCCTACAATGAGCAGTTCTTC.

Only one count was recorded for this clone. This chain links TRBV4-1 with TRBJ2-7, with 10 nucleotides matching TRBD2. The CDR3 is 15 residues long. Looked up from germline, CDR1 is MGHRA and CDR2 is YSYEKL. The V gene end was trimmed by 3 bases and the J gene end by 5 bases; junction bases not matched to a gene: 7. The CDR3 is CASSQRPSGSHEQYF. CDR3 in DNA: TGCGCCAGCAGCCAGCGTCCTAGCGGGAGCCACGAGCAGTACTTC.

In its sample, this clone was seen once. In DNA, the CDR3 is TGTGCCAGCAGCTTTGGGACAGGGGCCCTATACGGCTACACCTTC. Translated: CASSFGTGALYGYTF. The rearrangement uses TRBV5-6 and TRBJ1-2; 10 bases map to TRBD1. CDR1 is SGHDT and CDR2 is YYEEEE in the germline V gene. After removal of 2 bases from V and 8 bases from J, the junction contained 9 bases not matched to a gene. The CDR3 covers 15 residues.

The chain employs TRBV7-9 and TRBJ2-1; D is possibly TRBD1 (7 bases). The CDR3 extends over 12 amino acids. V was trimmed by 8 bases and J by 8 bases, leaving 13 bases between them. The germline V gene encodes CDR1 SEHNR and CDR2 FQNEAQ (reference sequence). Written as DNA, the CDR3 is TGTGCCAGCGAACAGGGGAGGTATGAGCAGTTCTTC. It yields the protein CASEQGRYEQFF.

This clone was observed a few times. This sequence joins TRBV25-1 and TRBJ1-2; the match to TRBD1 covers 10 bases. This CDR3 has 14 amino acids. Trimming cost V 5 bases and J 3 bases; bases outside gene matches: 3. Germline lookup yields CDR1 MGHDK and CDR2 SYGVNS. In DNA form, the CDR3 reads TGTGCCAGCAGTAAAGGACAGGGGGACTATGGCTACACCTTC. Its protein is CASSKGQGDYGYTF.

This clone was detected only a few times. J is TRBJ1-1 and V is TRBV5-1, with 9 bases matching TRBD1. CDR1 and CDR2 from the germline V gene are SGHRS and YFSETQ. CDR3 size: 14 residues. V trimming: 3 bases; J trimming: 6 bases; junction bases outside the gene matches: 6. CDR3 residues: CASSWGQGKAEAFF. CDR3 coding DNA: TGCGCCAGCAGCTGGGGACAGGGAAAAGCTGAAGCTTTCTTT.

The rearrangement uses TRBV27 and TRBJ2-2; either TRBD1 or TRBD2 may supply D (5 bases each). The V gene's germline CDR1 is MNHEY and CDR2 SMNVEV (reference sequence). The length of the CDR3 is 16 residues. The V and J ends lost 7 bases and 1 base respectively, with 16 bases between them. The CDR3 here is CASTHLRDVNTGELFF. CDR3 nucleotides: TGTGCCAGCACCCACCTAAGGGACGTGAACACCGGGGAGCTGTTTTTT.

The chain employs TRBV10-2 and TRBJ2-5, with 8 bases that match TRBD1. The CDR3 extends over 14 amino acids. Germline CDR1 and CDR2: WSHSY and SAAADI. Trimming took 3 bases from V and 0 from J; bases not matched to a gene: 0. Here the CDR3 DNA reads TGCGCCAGCAGTGACAGGGGGCACCAAGAGACCCAGTACTTC. This codes for CASSDRGHQETQYF.

The J gene is TRBJ1-3, the V gene TRBV18; TRBD1 is a possible D gene (6 bases). The V gene's germline CDR1 is KGHSH and CDR2 LQKENI. CDR3 length equals 12 residues. Trimming took off 3 bases at V and 7 bases at J, with 7 bases between the two ends. CDR3: CASSPDRNTIYF. The CDR3 nucleotides read TGTGCCAGCTCACCCGACAGGAACACCATATATTTT.

The chain employs TRBV30 and TRBJ1-1, with 10 positions matching TRBD1. V lost 1 base and J lost 3; bases outside the gene matches: 5. This CDR3 comprises 15 residues. Germline CDR1 GTSNPN, CDR2 SVGIG (reference sequence). The DNA for the CDR3 is TGTGCCTGGAGTGGGGGGGACAGGGGAGACACTGAAGCTTTCTTT. Translated, it gives CAWSGGDRGDTEAFF.

This chain links TRBV9 with TRBJ2-7, with 7 bases that match TRBD2. The CDR3 is 15 amino acids. Germline V CDR1 and CDR2: SGDLS, YYNGEE. V was pared by 4 bases and J by 3 bases, with 10 bases of the junction left unmatched. The CDR3 coding sequence is TGTGCCAGCAGCCCCGGGGGGATACTCTTCTACGAGCAGTACTTC. This gives the protein CASSPGGILFYEQYF.

This sequence joins TRBV6-5 and TRBJ1-4; 7 bases are a match to TRBD1. Germline assignment: CDR1 MNHEY and CDR2 SVGAGI. J gave up 7 bases and V 0 bases, and 5 bases lay outside the gene matches. The CDR3 is 15 amino acids. The CDR3 here is CASSYSIQGREKLFF. The CDR3, as DNA: TGTGCCAGCAGTTACTCGATACAGGGGCGTGAAAAACTGTTTTTT.

V usage is TRBV29-1 and J usage is TRBJ2-7; 12 bases agree with TRBD2. The germline CDR1 and CDR2 sequences are SQVTM and ANQGSEA. J lost 3 bases, V lost 3 bases, and 0 bases had no gene match. The CDR3 has 13 residues. The CDR3 coding sequence is TGCAGCGTTGAGGGACTAGCGGGCTACGAGCAGTACTTC. This translates into CSVEGLAGYEQYF.